A single TCR beta chain is shown here with its context. Some clones are missing from TCRdb's copy, which holds only in-frame ones; the method was immunoSEQ multiplex PCR. Counted here are about 68,000 clones, around nine tenths occurring once; the ten biggest clones make up around 3.7%. Seattle patient enrollment occurred during active infection, with longitudinal follow-up thereafter. The data were taken from a study of blood T cell repertoires in COVID-19. Turning to the study itself: Whether acute or convalescent, the COVID-19 samples came from the United States, Italy and Spain.

With V trimmed by 3 bases and J by 1 base, 5 bases remained unmatched. This CDR3 is built from 16 residues. The germline V gene encodes CDR1 LGHDT and CDR2 YNNKEL (reference sequence). The chain links TRBV3-1 (or the pseudogene TRBV3-2) to TRBJ2-3; TRBD2 matches 9 bases. The sequencing input was peripheral blood. This receptor was obtained from a woman in her forties or fifties with COVID-19, enrolled during active disease. Here the CDR3 reads CASSQASGNGTDTQYF. The DNA for the CDR3 is TGTGCCAGCAGCCAGGCTAGCGGGAATGGCACAGATACGCAGTATTTT.